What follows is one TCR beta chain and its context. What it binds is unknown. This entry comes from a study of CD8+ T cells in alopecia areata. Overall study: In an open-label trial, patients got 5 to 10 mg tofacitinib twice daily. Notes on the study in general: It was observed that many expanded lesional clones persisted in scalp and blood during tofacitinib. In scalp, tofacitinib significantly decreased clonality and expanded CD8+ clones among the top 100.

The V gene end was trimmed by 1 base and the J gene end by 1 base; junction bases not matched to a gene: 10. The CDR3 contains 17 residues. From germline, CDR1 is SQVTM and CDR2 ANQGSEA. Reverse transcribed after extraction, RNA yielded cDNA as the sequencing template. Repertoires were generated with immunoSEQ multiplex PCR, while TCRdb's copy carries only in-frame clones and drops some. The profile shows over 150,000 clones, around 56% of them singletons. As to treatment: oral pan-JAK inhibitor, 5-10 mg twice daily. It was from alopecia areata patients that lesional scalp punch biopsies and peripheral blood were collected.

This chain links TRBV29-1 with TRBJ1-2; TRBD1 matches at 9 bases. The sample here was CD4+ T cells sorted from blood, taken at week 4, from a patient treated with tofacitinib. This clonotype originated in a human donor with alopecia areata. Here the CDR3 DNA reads TGCAGCGTTGAAGCCCTAGGACAGGGGACGTTTAACTATGGCTACACCTTC. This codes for CSVEALGQGTFNYGYTF.